This paragraph reports one TCR beta chain. Its antigen has not been determined. The input lacks base qualities; no much larger clone sits a single base away. The collaborating institutions used their own protocols to collect whole blood in K2EDTA tubes. For TCRbeta analysis, collaborators shipped samples as frozen whole blood, isolated PBMCs, or DNA extracted from either of those sample types. This specimen belongs to a study of blood T cell repertoires in COVID-19 (TCRdb year 2020). Looking at the study overall: The collaborator samples originated in the United States, Italy and Spain and spanned the acute and convalescent phases of COVID-19. Nearly every sample came with metadata listing a de-identified subject ID, COVID-19 status, age in years and sex. Subjects who had been exposed to COVID-19, were actively infected with it, or had recovered from it provided the deeply sampled blood TCRbeta repertoires that made up the dataset. The repertoires were released in a freely available public database meant as a resource for research on the immune response to SARS-CoV-2. The samples were drawn from the first 160 participants of the ongoing ImmuneRACE study and from about 1,200 subjects provided by 6 global collaborators. Where available, HLA class I and class II types were taken from metadata supplied by the sample provider and were not determined by assay-based typing. The prospective study material was composed of cDNA or gDNA derived from T cells, B-cell-depleted T cells, or PBMCs.

TCRbeta CDR3 regions were amplified from genomic DNA using the immunoSEQ Assay, a bias-controlled multiplex PCR. As for how the authors treated the data: Nucleated cell counts per sample were estimated from amplification of reference gene primers within the assay. To quantify the absolute abundance of each unique TCRbeta CDR3 rearrangement, sequence reads were collapsed and filtered. Productive Simpson clonality was computed per sample as the square root of Simpson's diversity index over productive rearrangements. TCRdb took this table from immuneACCESS and kept in-frame rearrangements with V and J called. Such tables lack part of the clones; where checked against another copy, unresolved V genes explain under half of the gap, and the rest is unexplained. V, J and clone size reflect that table, while D and trimming were determined from the DNA. This sample gives about 50,000 clones in total; roughly 90% of them show up just once. The ten largest clonotypes hold 8.5% to 10% of the sample.

Study-level results and caveats: Clinical and demographic metadata were provided uncurated, with the amount varying by source and participant.

The sample taken for sequencing was peripheral blood. The sequence came from a woman of 80 years or more with acute or convalescent COVID-19.

CDR3 protein: CASSEMTDTQYF. The sequenced DNA is TGTGCCAGCAGCGAGATGACAGATACGCAGTATTTT. This chain is built from TRBV2 and TRBJ2-3, with the identity of the D gene unclear. Between the V and J ends, shortened by 6 bases and 3 bases respectively, the junction contains 7 bases. CDR1 SNHLY and CDR2 FYNNEI are derived from the germline V gene. The CDR3 has 12 amino acids, counting the end cysteine and phenylalanine. Only the CDR3 DNA stays, 36 bases, in frame from base 1.